This TCR beta chain was recorded in a study of shared clonotypes between healthy human individuals. TCRdb's table, derived via immunoSEQ multiplex PCR, lists solely in-frame clones and lacks some. This sample has more than 550,000 clones, with around 77% found just once. This CDR3 has 16 amino acids. Germline CDR1 SGHRS, CDR2 YFSETQ. The junction had 7 bases not matched to a gene; V was cut back by 2 bases and J by 0 bases. The gene calls are TRBV5-1 and TRBJ2-7, with 8 positions matching TRBD1. This TCR was recovered from a woman in her thirties in good health. Sequenced input: memory CD4+ T cells sorted from blood. Subset here: CD45RA-negative fraction. The CDR3 bases are TGCGCCAGCAGCTTCGCGGGACAGGCCATCTCCTACGAGCAGTACTTC. Protein: CASSFAGQAISYEQYF.